This T cell receptor beta chain comes out of a study of blood T cells in healthy people across ages. About the research overall: Per two T cells, template switching captured roughly one barcoded beta molecule. The study, taken as a whole, reports: Older individuals had lower TCR beta diversity per million T cells (the decline was roughly linear).

This clonotype showed up just a few times. Its antigen is not known. Primed by a sample-barcoded 5' primer and a J-beta primer mix, a second PCR proceeded for 7 to 11 cycles. With 12 random nucleotides, a template-switch adaptor tagged each individual cDNA molecule. Any given sample supplied a minimum of 3 million CDR3-containing paired-end reads. TCRdb fed the 5' RACE reads into MiXCR, producing one record per CDR3 protein. The sample consists of approximately 730,000 distinct CDR3 sequences, about 53% of them appearing once. Sequenced input: blood. The clonotype was recovered from an older man in good health.

The CDR3 loop is CSARGPGAEQFF. In nucleotides, the CDR3 is TGCAGTGCTAGAGGACCCGGGGCCGAGCAGTTCTTC. The chain is built from TRBV20-1 and TRBJ2-1; D tentatively reads TRBD1 or TRBD2 (5 bases each). This CDR3 comprises 12 residues. CDR1 and CDR2 from the germline V gene are DFQATT and SNEGSKA (reference sequence). The V and J ends lost 1 base and 10 bases respectively, with 11 bases between them.